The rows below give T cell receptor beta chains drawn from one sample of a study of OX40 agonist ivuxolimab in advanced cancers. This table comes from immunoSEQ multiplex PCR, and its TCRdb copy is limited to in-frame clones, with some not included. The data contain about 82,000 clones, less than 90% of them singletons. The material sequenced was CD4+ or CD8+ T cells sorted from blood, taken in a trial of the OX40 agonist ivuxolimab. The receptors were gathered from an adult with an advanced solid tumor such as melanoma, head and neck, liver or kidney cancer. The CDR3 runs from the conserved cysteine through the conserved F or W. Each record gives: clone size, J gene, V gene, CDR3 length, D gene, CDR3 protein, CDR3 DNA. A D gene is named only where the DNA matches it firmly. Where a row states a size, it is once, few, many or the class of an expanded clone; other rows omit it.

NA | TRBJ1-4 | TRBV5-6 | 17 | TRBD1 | CASSLETGGQVRGKLFF | TGTGCCAGCAGCTTGGAGACAGGGGGCCAAGTAAGGGGAAAACTGTTTTTT
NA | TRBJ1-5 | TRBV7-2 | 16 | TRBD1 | CASSLGNTGGHQPQHF | TGTGCCAGCAGCTTAGGAAATACAGGGGGCCATCAGCCCCAGCATTTT
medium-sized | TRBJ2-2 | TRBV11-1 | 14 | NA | CASSPAWPPGELFF | TGTGCCAGCAGTCCAGCCTGGCCTCCCGGGGAGCTGTTTTTT
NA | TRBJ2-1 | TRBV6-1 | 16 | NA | CASSEAGQWLLSEQFF | TGTGCCAGCAGTGAAGCTGGCCAGTGGCTCCTTTCGGAGCAGTTCTTC
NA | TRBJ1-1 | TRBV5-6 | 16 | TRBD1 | CASSLAGTGVNTEAFF | TGTGCCAGCAGCTTGGCCGGGACAGGGGTGAACACTGAAGCTTTCTTT
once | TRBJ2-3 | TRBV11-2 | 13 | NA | CASSLGGGGTQYF | TGTGCCAGCAGCTTAGGAGGGGGGGGTACGCAGTATTTT
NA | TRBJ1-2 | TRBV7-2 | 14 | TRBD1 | CASSSPGQEAGYTF | TGTGCCAGCAGCTCCCCGGGACAGGAAGCTGGCTACACCTTC
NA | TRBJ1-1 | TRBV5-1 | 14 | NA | CASSLPGGNTEAFF | TGCGCCAGCAGCTTGCCTGGGGGAAACACTGAAGCTTTCTTT
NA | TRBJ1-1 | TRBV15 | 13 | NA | CATSRDPTLEAFF | TGTGCCACCAGCAGAGATCCGACATTAGAAGCTTTCTTT
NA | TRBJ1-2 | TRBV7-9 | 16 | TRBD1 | CASSLGTGEDRSGYTF | TGTGCCAGCAGCTTAGGGACAGGGGAAGATCGCTCTGGCTACACCTTC
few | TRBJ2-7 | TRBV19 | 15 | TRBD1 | CATRGRGQASYEQYF | TGTGCCACCCGGGGGCGGGGACAGGCCTCCTACGAGCAGTACTTC
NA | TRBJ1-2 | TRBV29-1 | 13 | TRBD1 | CSVAQGADYGYTF | TGCAGCGTTGCCCAGGGGGCAGACTATGGCTACACCTTC
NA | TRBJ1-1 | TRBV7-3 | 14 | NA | CASSLRTGDTEAFF | TGTGCCAGCAGCTTACGGACGGGGGACACTGAAGCTTTCTTT
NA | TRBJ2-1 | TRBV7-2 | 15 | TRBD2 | CASSWGGGRYNEQFF | TGTGCCAGCAGCTGGGGCGGGGGACGCTACAATGAGCAGTTCTTC
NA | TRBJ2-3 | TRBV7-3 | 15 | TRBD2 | CASSLAGGPRDTQYF | TGTGCCAGCAGCCTAGCGGGGGGGCCTAGGGATACGCAGTATTTT
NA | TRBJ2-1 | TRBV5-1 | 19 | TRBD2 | CASSFPGLAGGPGADEQFF | TGCGCCAGCAGCTTCCCCGGACTAGCGGGGGGCCCCGGGGCGGATGAGCAGTTCTTC
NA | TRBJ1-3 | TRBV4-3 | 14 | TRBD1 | CASSPGGSGNTIYF | TGCGCCAGCAGCCCAGGGGGCTCTGGAAACACCATATATTTT
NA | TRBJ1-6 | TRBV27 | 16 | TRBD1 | CASSLLGTGQNSPLHF | TGTGCCAGCAGTTTATTGGGGACGGGACAGAATTCACCCCTCCACTTT
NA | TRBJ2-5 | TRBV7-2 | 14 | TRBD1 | CASSSGDRVQTQYF | TGTGCCAGCAGCTCGGGGGACAGGGTACAGACCCAGTACTTC
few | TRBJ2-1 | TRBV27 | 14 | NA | CASSLRDPLDPQFF | TGTGCCAGCAGTTTAAGGGACCCGTTAGACCCCCAGTTCTTC
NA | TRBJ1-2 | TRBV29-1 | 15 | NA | CSVEDPYRPNYGYTF | TGCAGCGTTGAAGATCCCTACAGGCCTAACTATGGCTACACCTTC
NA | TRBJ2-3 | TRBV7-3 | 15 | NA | CASSLGIKATDTQYF | TGTGCCAGCAGCTTAGGGATCAAGGCAACAGATACGCAGTATTTT
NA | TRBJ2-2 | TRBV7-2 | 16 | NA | CASSFYAGQNTGELFF | TGTGCCAGCAGCTTTTACGCGGGGCAAAACACCGGGGAGCTGTTTTTT
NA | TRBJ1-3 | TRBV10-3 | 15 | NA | CASTGGISSGNTIYF | TGTGCCTCGACGGGAGGCATTAGTTCTGGAAACACCATATATTTT
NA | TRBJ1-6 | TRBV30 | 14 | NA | CAWSLGIINSPLHF | TGTGCCTGGAGTCTCGGGATTATAAATTCACCCCTCCACTTT
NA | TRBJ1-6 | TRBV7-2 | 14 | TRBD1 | CATMGTAYNSPLHF | TGTGCCACCATGGGGACAGCCTATAATTCACCCCTCCACTTT
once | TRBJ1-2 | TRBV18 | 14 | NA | CASSPRDSNYGYTF | TGTGCCAGCTCACCGAGAGACAGCAACTATGGCTACACCTTC
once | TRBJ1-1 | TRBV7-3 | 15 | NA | CASSLIAGSGAEAFF | TGTGCCAGCAGCTTAATCGCGGGATCGGGCGCTGAAGCTTTCTTT
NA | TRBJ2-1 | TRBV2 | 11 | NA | CASSWRDEQFF | TGTGCCAGCAGTTGGCGGGATGAGCAGTTCTTC
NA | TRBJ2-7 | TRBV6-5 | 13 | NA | CASSYGVEYEQYF | TGTGCCAGCAGTTACGGGGTTGAGTACGAGCAGTACTTC
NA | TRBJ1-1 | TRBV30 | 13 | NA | CAWTQVVNTEAFF | TGTGCCTGGACCCAGGTAGTTAACACTGAAGCTTTCTTT
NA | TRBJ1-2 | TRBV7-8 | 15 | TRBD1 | CASRPMDRGNHGYTF | TGTGCCAGCAGACCTATGGACAGGGGTAATCATGGCTACACCTTC
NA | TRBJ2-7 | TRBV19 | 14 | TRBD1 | CASSPQGASYEQYF | TGTGCCAGTAGTCCTCAGGGGGCATCCTACGAGCAGTACTTC
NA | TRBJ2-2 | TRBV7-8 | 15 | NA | CASSLRIRGTGELFF | TGTGCCAGCAGCCTCCGCATACGAGGGACCGGGGAGCTGTTTTTT
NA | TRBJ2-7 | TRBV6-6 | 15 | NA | CATAERLLGIYEQYF | TGTGCCACCGCCGAGAGGCTATTAGGGATCTACGAGCAGTACTTC
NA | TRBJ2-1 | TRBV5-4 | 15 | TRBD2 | CASSPGTSAHGEQFF | TGTGCCAGCAGCCCCGGGACTAGCGCCCACGGTGAGCAGTTCTTC
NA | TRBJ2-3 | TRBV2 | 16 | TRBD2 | CASRGGSGGDTDTQYF | TGTGCCAGCAGGGGAGGTAGCGGGGGGGACACAGATACGCAGTATTTT
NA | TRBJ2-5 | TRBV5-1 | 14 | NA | CASSHPQASETQYF | TGCGCCAGCAGCCATCCACAAGCTTCAGAGACCCAGTACTTC
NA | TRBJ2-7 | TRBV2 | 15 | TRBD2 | CASADTGTSGYEQYF | TGTGCCAGCGCAGATACCGGGACTAGCGGGTACGAGCAGTACTTC
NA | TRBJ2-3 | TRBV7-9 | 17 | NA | CASSAGAGGTGTDTQYF | TGTGCCAGCAGCGCTGGAGCAGGGGGGACGGGCACAGATACGCAGTATTTT
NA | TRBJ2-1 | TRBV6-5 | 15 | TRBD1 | CASSTGQGNYNEQFF | TGTGCCAGCAGCACGGGACAGGGTAACTACAATGAGCAGTTCTTC
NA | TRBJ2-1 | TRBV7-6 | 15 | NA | CASSPTGSRNNEQFF | TGTGCCAGCAGCCCCACGGGGTCGCGGAACAATGAGCAGTTCTTC
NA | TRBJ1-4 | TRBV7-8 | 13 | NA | CASSRALGEKLFF | TGTGCCAGCAGCCGGGCCTTGGGTGAAAAACTGTTTTTT
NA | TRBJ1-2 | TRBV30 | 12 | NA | CAWQTSGYGYTF | TGTGCCTGGCAGACTTCTGGCTATGGCTACACCTTC
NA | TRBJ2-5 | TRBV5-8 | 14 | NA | CASSSPTIPETQYF | TGTGCCAGCAGCTCACCAACCATACCAGAGACCCAGTACTTC
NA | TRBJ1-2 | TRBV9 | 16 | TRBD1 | CASSEAGTGADYGYTF | TGTGCCAGCAGCGAAGCCGGGACAGGGGCGGACTATGGCTACACCTTC
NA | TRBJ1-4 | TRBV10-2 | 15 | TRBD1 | CASSEGGTGFEKLFF | TGCGCCAGCAGTGAGGGGGGGACAGGGTTTGAAAAACTGTTTTTT
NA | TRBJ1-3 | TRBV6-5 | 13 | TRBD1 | CASRTGTGNTIYF | TGTGCCAGCAGGACAGGGACTGGAAACACCATATATTTT
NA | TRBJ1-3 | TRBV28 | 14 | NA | CASSPGNSGNTIYF | TGTGCCAGCAGTCCTGGGAACTCTGGAAACACCATATATTTT
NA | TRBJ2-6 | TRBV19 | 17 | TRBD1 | CASTKTGGRSGANVLTF | TGTGCCAGTACGAAGACAGGGGGACGATCTGGGGCCAACGTCCTGACTTTC
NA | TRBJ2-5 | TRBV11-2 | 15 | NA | CASKLSATGAETQYF | TGTGCCAGCAAGTTGTCAGCAACGGGGGCAGAGACCCAGTACTTC
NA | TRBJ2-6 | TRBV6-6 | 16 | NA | CASSTRRSSGANVLTF | TGTGCCAGCAGTACAAGACGGTCCTCTGGGGCCAACGTCCTGACTTTC
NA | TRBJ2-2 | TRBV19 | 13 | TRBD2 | CASRLAGTGELFF | TGTGCCAGTCGATTAGCGGGCACCGGGGAGCTGTTTTTT
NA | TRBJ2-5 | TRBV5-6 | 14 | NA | CASSLLGGAETQYF | TGTGCCAGCAGCTTGCTGGGCGGGGCGGAGACCCAGTACTTC
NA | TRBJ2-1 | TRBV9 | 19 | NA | CASSIAGTFLPRSYNEQFF | TGTGCCAGCAGCATCGCGGGGACCTTTTTACCCCGCTCCTACAATGAGCAGTTCTTC